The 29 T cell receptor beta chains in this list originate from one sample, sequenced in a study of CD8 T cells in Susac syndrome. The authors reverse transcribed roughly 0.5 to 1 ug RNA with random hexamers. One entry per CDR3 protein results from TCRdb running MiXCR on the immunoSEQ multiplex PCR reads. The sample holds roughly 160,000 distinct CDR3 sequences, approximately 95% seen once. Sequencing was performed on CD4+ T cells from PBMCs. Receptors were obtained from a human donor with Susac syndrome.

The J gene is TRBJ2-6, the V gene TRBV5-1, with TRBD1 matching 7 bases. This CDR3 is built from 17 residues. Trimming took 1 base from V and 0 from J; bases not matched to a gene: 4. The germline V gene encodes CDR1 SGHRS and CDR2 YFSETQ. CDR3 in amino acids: CASSLRQGDSGANVLTF. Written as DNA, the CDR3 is TGCGCCAGCAGCTTGAGACAGGGCGACTCTGGGGCCAACGTCCTGACTTTC.

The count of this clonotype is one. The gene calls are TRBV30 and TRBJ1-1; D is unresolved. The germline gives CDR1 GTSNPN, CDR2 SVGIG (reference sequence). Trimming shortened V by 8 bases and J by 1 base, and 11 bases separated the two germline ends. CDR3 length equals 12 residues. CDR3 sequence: CASRASNTEAFF. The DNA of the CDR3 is TGTGCCAGCCGGGCCTCGAACACTGAAGCTTTCTTT. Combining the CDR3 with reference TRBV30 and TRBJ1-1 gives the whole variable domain SQTIHQWPATLVQPVGSPLSLECTVEGTSNPNLYWYRQAAGRGLQLLFYSVGIGQISSEVPQNLSASRPQDRQFILSSKKLLLSDSGFYLCASRASNTEAFFGQGTRLTVV.

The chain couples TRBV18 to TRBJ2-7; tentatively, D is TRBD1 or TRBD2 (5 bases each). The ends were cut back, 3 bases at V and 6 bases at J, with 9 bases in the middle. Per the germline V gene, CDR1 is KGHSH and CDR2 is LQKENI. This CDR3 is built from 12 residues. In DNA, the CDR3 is TGTGCCAGCTCACCTTCAGGGAGCGAGCAGTACGTC. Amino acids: CASSPSGSEQYV.

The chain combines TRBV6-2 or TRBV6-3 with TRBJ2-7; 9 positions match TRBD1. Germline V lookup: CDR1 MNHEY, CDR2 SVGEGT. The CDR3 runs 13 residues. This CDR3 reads CASSYAEGQGASV. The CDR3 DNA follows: TGTGCCAGCAGTTACGCGGAGGGACAGGGCGCGAGCGTC.

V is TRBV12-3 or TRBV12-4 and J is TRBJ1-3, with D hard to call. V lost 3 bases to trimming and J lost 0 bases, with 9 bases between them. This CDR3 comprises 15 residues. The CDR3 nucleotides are TGTGCCAGCAGTTTTGAACCTCACTCTGGAAACACCATATATTTT. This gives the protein CASSFEPHSGNTIYF.

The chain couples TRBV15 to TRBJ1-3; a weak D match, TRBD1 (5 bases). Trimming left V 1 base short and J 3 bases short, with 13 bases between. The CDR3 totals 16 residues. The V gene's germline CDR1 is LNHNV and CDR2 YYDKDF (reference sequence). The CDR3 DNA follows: TGTGCCACCAGCAGAGGACCCACGGGGGATGGAAACACCATATATTTT. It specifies CATSRGPTGDGNTIYF.

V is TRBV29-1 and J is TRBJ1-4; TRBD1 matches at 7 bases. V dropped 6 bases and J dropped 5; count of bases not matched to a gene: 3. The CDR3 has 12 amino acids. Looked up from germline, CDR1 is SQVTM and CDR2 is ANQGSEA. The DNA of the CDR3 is TGCAGCGTAGCACAGGGGAATGAAAAACTGTTTTTT. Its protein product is CSVAQGNEKLFF.

CDR3 nucleotides: TGTGCCAGCAGTTCGGGACAGGGAACGATCAATGAGCAGTTCTTC. Amino acid sequence: CASSSGQGTINEQFF. The chain is built from TRBV6-2 or TRBV6-3 and TRBJ2-1; 9 positions match TRBD1. Looked up from germline, CDR1 is MNHEY and CDR2 is SVGEGT. After removal of 4 bases from V and 6 bases from J, the junction contained 7 bases not matched to a gene. This CDR3 has 15 amino acids.

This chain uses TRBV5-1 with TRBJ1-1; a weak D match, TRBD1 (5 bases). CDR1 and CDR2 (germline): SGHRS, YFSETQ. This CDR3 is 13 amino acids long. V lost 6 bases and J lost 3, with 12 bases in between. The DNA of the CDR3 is TGCGCCAGCAAACGGGGCAAGGACACTGAAGCTTTCTTT. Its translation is CASKRGKDTEAFF.

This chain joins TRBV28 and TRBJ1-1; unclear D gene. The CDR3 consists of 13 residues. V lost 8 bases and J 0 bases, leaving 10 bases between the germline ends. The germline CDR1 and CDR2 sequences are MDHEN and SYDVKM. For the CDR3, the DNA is TGTGCCAGCCAACAGTCGTTGAACACTGAAGCTTTCTTT. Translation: CASQQSLNTEAFF.

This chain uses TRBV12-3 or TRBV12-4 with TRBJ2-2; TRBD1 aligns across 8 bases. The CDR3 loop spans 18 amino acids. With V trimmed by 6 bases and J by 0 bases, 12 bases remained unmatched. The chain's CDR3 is CASRPGQGRTSNTGELFF. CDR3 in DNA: TGTGCCAGCAGACCCGGACAGGGTAGAACCTCGAACACCGGGGAGCTGTTTTTT.

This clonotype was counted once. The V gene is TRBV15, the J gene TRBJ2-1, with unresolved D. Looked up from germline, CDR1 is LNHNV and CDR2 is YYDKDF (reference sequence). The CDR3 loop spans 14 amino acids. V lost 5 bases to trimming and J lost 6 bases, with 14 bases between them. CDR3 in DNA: TGTGCCACCAGCGTTCCCTCCCAGCGCAATGAGCAGTTCTTC. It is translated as CATSVPSQRNEQFF.

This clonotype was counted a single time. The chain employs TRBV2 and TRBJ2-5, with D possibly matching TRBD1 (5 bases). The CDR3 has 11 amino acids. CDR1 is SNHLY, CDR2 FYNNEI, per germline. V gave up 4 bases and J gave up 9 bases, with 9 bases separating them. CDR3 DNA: TGTGCCAGCAGTGCCGAAGGGGCCCAGTACTTC. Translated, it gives CASSAEGAQYF. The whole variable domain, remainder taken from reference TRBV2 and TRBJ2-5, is EPEVTQTPSHQVTQMGQEVILRCVPISNHLYFYWYRQILGQKVEFLVSFYNNEISEKSEIFDDQFSVERPDGSNFTLKIRSTKLEDSAMYFCASSAEGAQYFGPGTRLLVL.

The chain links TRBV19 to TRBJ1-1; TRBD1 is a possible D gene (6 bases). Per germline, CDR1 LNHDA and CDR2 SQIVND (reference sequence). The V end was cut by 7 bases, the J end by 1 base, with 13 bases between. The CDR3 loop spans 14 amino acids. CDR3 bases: TGTGCCAGTAACTCGTGGGGGGCGAACACTGAAGCTTTCTTT. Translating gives CASNSWGANTEAFF.

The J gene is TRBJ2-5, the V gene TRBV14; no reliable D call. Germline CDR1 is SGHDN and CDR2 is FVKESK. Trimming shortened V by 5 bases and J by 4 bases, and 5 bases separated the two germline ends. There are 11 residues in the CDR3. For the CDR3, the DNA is TGTGCCAGCAGCGTACGAGAGACCCAGTACTTC. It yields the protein CASSVRETQYF.

CDR3 sequence reads: CSASGTGLEQYF. The CDR3 bases are TGCAGTGCTTCCGGGACAGGGCTTGAGCAGTACTTC. The V gene is TRBV20-1, the J gene TRBJ2-7; 9 nucleotides align to TRBD1. This CDR3 has 12 amino acids. Per germline, CDR1 DFQATT and CDR2 SNEGSKA (reference sequence). V lost 5 bases, J lost 7 bases, and 6 bases stayed unmatched.

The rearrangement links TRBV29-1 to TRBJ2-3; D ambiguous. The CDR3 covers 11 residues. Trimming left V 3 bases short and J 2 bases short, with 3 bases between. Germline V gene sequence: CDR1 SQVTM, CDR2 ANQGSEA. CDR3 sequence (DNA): TGCAGCGTTGATGACACAGATACGCAGTATTTT. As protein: CSVDDTDTQYF.

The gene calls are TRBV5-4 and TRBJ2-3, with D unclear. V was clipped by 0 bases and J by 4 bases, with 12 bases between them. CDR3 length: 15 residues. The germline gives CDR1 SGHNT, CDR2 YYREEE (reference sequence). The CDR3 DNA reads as TGTGCCAGCAGCTTGGGAGAGACTTTTTCAGATACGCAGTATTTT. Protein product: CASSLGETFSDTQYF.

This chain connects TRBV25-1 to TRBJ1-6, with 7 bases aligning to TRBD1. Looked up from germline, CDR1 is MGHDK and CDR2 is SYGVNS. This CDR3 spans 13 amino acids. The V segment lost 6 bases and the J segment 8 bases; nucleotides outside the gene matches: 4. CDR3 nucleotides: TGTGCCAGCAGACTTCAGGGGGATTCACCCCTCCACTTT. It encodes CASRLQGDSPLHF.

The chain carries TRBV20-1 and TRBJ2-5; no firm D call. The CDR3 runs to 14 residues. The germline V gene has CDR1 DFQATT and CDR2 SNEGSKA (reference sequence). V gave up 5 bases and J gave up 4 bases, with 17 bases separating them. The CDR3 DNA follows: TGCAGTGCTTATGAGTGGAGTTTTCGAGAGACCCAGTACTTC. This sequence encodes CSAYEWSFRETQYF.

The CDR3 reads CSVDSGNYEQYF. The CDR3 DNA is TGCAGCGTGGACAGCGGGAACTACGAGCAGTACTTC. The gene calls are TRBV29-1 and TRBJ2-7; possible D gene TRBD2, 7 bases. The germline CDR1 and CDR2 sequences are SQVTM and ANQGSEA. CDR3 size: 12 residues. V was pared by 6 bases and J by 3 bases, with 12 bases between.

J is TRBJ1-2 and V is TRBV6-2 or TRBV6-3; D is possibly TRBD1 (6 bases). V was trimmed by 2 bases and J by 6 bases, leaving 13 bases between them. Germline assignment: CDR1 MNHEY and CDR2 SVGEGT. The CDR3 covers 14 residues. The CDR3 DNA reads TGTGCCAGCAGTTACCCACAGGGCCTTGATGGCTACACCTTC. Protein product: CASSYPQGLDGYTF.

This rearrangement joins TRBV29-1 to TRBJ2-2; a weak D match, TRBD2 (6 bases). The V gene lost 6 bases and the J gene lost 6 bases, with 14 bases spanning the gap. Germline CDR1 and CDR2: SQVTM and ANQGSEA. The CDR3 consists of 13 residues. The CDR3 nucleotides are TGCAGCGTCTCCGGGACTTCTTCCGGGGAGCTGTTTTTT. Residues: CSVSGTSSGELFF.

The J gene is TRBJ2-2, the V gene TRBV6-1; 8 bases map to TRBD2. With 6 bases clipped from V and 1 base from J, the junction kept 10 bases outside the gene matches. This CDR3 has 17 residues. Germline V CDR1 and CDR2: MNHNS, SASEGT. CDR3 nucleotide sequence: TGTGCCAGCAGCCGGGGGGGAGGGCCGGGGAACACCGGGGAGCTGTTTTTT. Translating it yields CASSRGGGPGNTGELFF.

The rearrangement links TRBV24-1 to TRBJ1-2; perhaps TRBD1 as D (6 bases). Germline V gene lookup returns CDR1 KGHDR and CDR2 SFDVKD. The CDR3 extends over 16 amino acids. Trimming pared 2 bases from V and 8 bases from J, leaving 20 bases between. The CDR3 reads CATSDSGTRAFLGYTF. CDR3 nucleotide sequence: TGTGCCACCAGTGATTCCGGGACACGTGCGTTCTTGGGCTACACCTTC.

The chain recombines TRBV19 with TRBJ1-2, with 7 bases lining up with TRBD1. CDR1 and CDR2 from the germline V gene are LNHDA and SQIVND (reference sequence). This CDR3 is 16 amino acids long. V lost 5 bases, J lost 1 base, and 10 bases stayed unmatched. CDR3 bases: TGTGCCAGTAGTTCTGGAGGAACAGGGGATAACTATGGCTACACCTTC. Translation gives CASSSGGTGDNYGYTF.

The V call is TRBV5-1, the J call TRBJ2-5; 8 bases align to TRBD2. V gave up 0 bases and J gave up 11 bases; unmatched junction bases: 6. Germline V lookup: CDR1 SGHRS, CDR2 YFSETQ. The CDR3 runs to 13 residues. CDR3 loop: CASSLELAGLQYF. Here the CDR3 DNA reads TGCGCCAGCAGCTTGGAATTAGCGGGGCTTCAGTACTTC.

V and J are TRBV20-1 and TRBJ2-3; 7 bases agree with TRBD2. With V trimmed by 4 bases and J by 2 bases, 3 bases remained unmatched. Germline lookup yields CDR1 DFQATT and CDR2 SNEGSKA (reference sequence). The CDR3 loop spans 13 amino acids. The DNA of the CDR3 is TGCAGTGCTACGGGACTATTCACAGATACGCAGTATTTT. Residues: CSATGLFTDTQYF.

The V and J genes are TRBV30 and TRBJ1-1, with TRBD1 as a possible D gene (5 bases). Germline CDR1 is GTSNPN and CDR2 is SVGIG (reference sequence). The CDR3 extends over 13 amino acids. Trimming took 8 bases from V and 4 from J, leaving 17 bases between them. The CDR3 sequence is CAGRSRAGTEAFF. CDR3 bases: TGTGCCGGCCGATCCAGGGCGGGCACTGAAGCTTTCTTT.